These 21 T cell receptor beta chains share one sample of origin, sequenced in a study of T cells in women clearing cervical HPV infection (dated by TCRdb to 2017 to 2018). Receptor amplification or capture employed the immunoSEQ multiplex PCR assay. TCRdb provides this immuneACCESS table in a form limited to in-frame rearrangements. Some clones are lacking; in checked studies, under half of them reflect an unresolved V gene, and why the rest are absent is not known. The sample's own table lists some 28,000 clones. Together, the top ten hold roughly 16% of the sample. Input material: blood buffy coat. The receptor set was obtained from a woman aged 18 to 75 with a cervical HPV16 infection that either progressed to CIN3+ or cleared (not recorded which).

To note about this clone: The CDR3 goes on 3 residues after the read ends, and that part is filled in from the germline J gene. The chain couples TRBV18 to TRBJ1-1; weak D call: TRBD1 (6 bases). This CDR3 is 15 amino acids long. Germline CDR1 is KGHSH and CDR2 is LQKENI. The CDR3 DNA, read in part, is TGTGCCAGCTCACCATCCAGCGGGGGCGTCAACGAG. Translation gives CASSPSSGGVNE. The CDR3, in full, reads CASSPSSGGVNEAFF. The complete variable domain, with remaining parts taken from reference TRBV18 and TRBJ1-1, reads NAGVMQNPRHLVRRRGQEARLRCSPMKGHSHVYWYRQLPEEGLKFMVYLQKENIIDESGMPKERFSAEFPKEGPSILRIQQVVRGDSAAYFCASSPSSGGVNEAFFGQGTRLTVV.

About this clone: Read sequence stops 3 residues before the CDR3 end, and the germline J gene provides the missing end. The rearrangement joins TRBV12-3 or TRBV12-4 to TRBJ2-7; a weak D match, TRBD1 (6 bases). This CDR3 spans 12 amino acids. Trimming cost V 6 bases and J 2 bases, with 8 bases left between them. CDR3 amino acids: CASRQGTYEQYF. The CDR3 DNA, read in part, is TGTGCCAGCAGGCAGGGGACCTACGAG.

To note about this clone: Read coverage stops 3 residues before the CDR3 terminus; the germline J gene supplies the remainder. The chain combines TRBV2 with TRBJ1-1, with 11 bases that match TRBD1. This CDR3 region has 15 residues. Germline V gene data show CDR1 as SNHLY and CDR2 as FYNNEI. Losses at the gene ends were 8 bases for V and 5 bases for J; bases not matched to a gene: 10. CDR3 bases read: TGTGCCAGCGTGGACAGGGGGCAAGGACGGACTGAA. Protein sequence: CASVDRGQGRTE. The full CDR3 protein reads CASVDRGQGRTEAFF.

As for this clone: The CDR3 end lies 3 residues beyond the end of the read and is filled in from the germline J gene. V gene TRBV11-2 combines with J gene TRBJ2-3, with D maybe TRBD2 (5 bases). Germline V gene data show CDR1 as SGHAT and CDR2 as FQNNGV. This CDR3 is built from 14 residues. The CDR3 sequence: CASSLAIARETQYF. The DNA read from the CDR3 is TGTGCCAGCAGCCTCGCAATAGCGAGAGAGACG.

Considering frequency, this clone is medium-sized (0.01 to 0.1%). The CDR3 is CSARAGLAGGDTQYF. The covered CDR3 bases are TGCAGTGCTAGGGCTGGACTAGCGGGAGGAGATACG. This rearrangement joins TRBV20-1 to TRBJ2-3; 14 nucleotides line up with TRBD2. The read stops 3 residues short of the end of the CDR3; the missing end is completed from the germline J gene. V was pared by 3 bases and J by 5 bases, with 4 bases of the junction left unmatched. Germline V gene lookup returns CDR1 DFQATT and CDR2 SNEGSKA (reference sequence). CDR3 length: 15 residues.

Turning to this clone: The read ends 3 residues before the CDR3 terminus; that terminus is restored from the germline J gene. This chain connects TRBV19 to TRBJ1-5; TRBD1 matches 9 bases. J lost 7 bases, V lost 5 bases, and 9 bases had no gene match. The length of the CDR3 is 15 residues. Germline assignment: CDR1 LNHDA and CDR2 SQIVND (reference sequence). CDR3 DNA, as far as it was read: TGTGCCAGTAGTCGAAGGGGACAGGGAGGGCAGCCC. Translating it yields CASSRRGQGGQP. The complete CDR3 sequence is CASSRRGQGGQPQHF.

Comments on this clone: The read ends 3 residues early relative to the CDR3; the germline J gene fills the gap. This chain uses TRBV2 with TRBJ2-7, with 7 bases that match TRBD2. This CDR3 contains 18 residues. The V gene's germline CDR1 is SNHLY and CDR2 FYNNEI. V was clipped by 6 bases and J by 0 bases; unmatched bases: 17. Partial CDR3 DNA: TGTGCCAGCAGAAACTGGGGGTCTACTAGCGCAAGCTCCTACGAG. Its protein is CASRNWGSTSASSYE. The complete CDR3 reads CASRNWGSTSASSYEQYF. Variable domain in full (rest from reference TRBV2 and TRBJ2-7): EPEVTQTPSHQVTQMGQEVILRCVPISNHLYFYWYRQILGQKVEFLVSFYNNEISEKSEIFDDQFSVERPDGSNFTLKIRSTKLEDSAMYFCASRNWGSTSASSYEQYFGPGTRLTVT.

Concerning this clone itself: The CDR3 is cut off 3 residues early in the read; its end comes from the germline J gene. The chain couples TRBV20-1 to TRBJ1-5, with TRBD1 matching over 7 bases. CDR1 is DFQATT, CDR2 SNEGSKA, per germline (reference sequence). The CDR3 runs to 13 residues. After removal of 0 bases from V and 9 bases from J, the junction contained 5 bases not matched to a gene. CDR3 loop: CSARDYRGLPQHF. CDR3 DNA (partial): TGCAGTGCTAGAGATTACAGGGGACTGCCC.

Worth noting for this clone: The read stops 3 residues short of the end of the CDR3; the missing end is completed from the germline J gene. The rearrangement joins TRBV6-1 to TRBJ1-2; D call uncertain. Per the germline V gene, CDR1 is MNHNS and CDR2 is SASEGT. The CDR3 runs to 18 residues. CDR3 loop: CASSELPPLAGVSYDYTF. Incomplete CDR3 DNA: TGTGCCAGCAGTGAATTGCCTCCCCTAGCGGGAGTTAGCTACGAC.

With regard to this clone: The observed sequence ends 3 residues before the CDR3 terminus, with the missing tail filled in from the germline J gene. This rearrangement joins TRBV14 to TRBJ1-3; D is perhaps TRBD1 (6 bases). This CDR3 comprises 13 residues. V lost 7 bases and J lost 5, with 12 bases in between. CDR1 SGHDN and CDR2 FVKESK come from the germline V gene. The chain's CDR3 is CASTRGARNTIYF. Partial CDR3 DNA: TGTGCCAGCACCAGGGGAGCGCGAAACACC.

CDR3 amino acids: CAWSAGQGNSPLHF. The covered CDR3 bases are TGTGCCTGGAGTGCGGGGCAGGGGAATTCACCC. The gene calls are TRBV30 and TRBJ1-6; perhaps TRBD1 as D (6 bases). The CDR3 is cut off 3 residues early in the read; its end comes from the germline J gene. Trimming cost V 1 base and J 7 bases, with 11 bases left between them. Germline V gene data show CDR1 as GTSNPN and CDR2 as SVGIG (reference sequence). This CDR3 region has 14 residues.

Concerning this clone itself: The read terminates 3 residues before the CDR3 end, so the remaining end is supplied by the germline J gene. This sequence joins TRBV5-4 and TRBJ2-2, with 7 bases fitting TRBD2. The J segment lost 3 bases and the V segment lost 0 bases, leaving 5 bases of the junction unmatched. CDR1 and CDR2 from the germline V gene are SGHNT and YYREEE (reference sequence). This CDR3 contains 16 residues. The CDR3 loop is CASSLGGGSDTGELFF. Incomplete CDR3 DNA: TGTGCCAGCAGCTTGGGAGGCGGGAGCGACACCGGGGAG. The full variable domain, rest sourced from reference TRBV5-4 and TRBJ2-2, is ETGVTQSPTHLIKTRGQQVTLRCSSQSGHNTVSWYQQALGQGPQFIFQYYREEENGRGNFPPRFSGLQFPNYSSELNVNALELDDSALYLCASSLGGGSDTGELFFGEGSRLTVL.

With respect to this clone: The read stops 3 residues short of the end of the CDR3; the missing end is completed from the germline J gene. This chain uses TRBV19 with TRBJ1-2; D gene uncertain. Germline CDR1 is LNHDA and CDR2 is SQIVND (reference sequence). This CDR3 is 15 amino acids long. CDR3 region: CASSIGGRAPYDYTF. The sequenced CDR3 bases are TGTGCCAGTAGTATAGGCGGGAGGGCCCCCTACGAC.

Points on this clone: The read falls 3 residues short of the CDR3 end, and the missing part is taken from the germline J gene. V and J are TRBV2 and TRBJ2-5; the D is unclear. Germline V gene sequence: CDR1 SNHLY, CDR2 FYNNEI. The CDR3 runs to 11 residues. Trimming took 1 base from V and 6 from J, leaving 3 bases between them. CDR3 bases read: TGTGCCAGCAGTGAAGACAAGACC. Translating gives CASSEDKT. The full CDR3 is CASSEDKTQYF.

Notes on this clone: The missing CDR3 end, 3 residues past where the read stops, is filled in from the germline J gene. V is TRBV6-2 or TRBV6-3 and J is TRBJ2-3; tentatively, D is TRBD2 (6 bases). The CDR3 is made up of 17 amino acids. Germline V CDR1 and CDR2: MNHEY, SVGEGT. CDR3 protein: CASSLIHWGLGDQPQYF. The CDR3 bases that were read are TGTGCCAGCAGCCTTATACATTGGGGACTGGGGGATCAGCCG.

Details on this clone: The read ends 3 residues shy of where the CDR3 ends; the end is completed using the germline J gene. The J gene is TRBJ2-2, the V gene TRBV11-2, with 7 nucleotides matching TRBD1. Germline loops: CDR1 SGHAT, CDR2 FQNNGV. This CDR3 spans 15 amino acids. Incomplete CDR3 DNA: TGTGCCAGCAGCTTACAAGGGGGCGATAATGAAAAG. Its translation: CASSLQGGDNEK. The whole CDR3 sequence reads CASSLQGGDNEKLFF.

Regarding this clone: With the read ending 3 residues before the CDR3 end, the germline J gene is used to fill in that end. The chain employs TRBV30 and TRBJ1-2; no clear D gene. Germline CDR1 is GTSNPN and CDR2 is SVGIG (reference sequence). This CDR3 has 11 amino acids. The covered CDR3 bases are TGTGCCTGGGACATCTACAATGAC. Amino acids: CAWDIYND. The entire CDR3 sequence reads CAWDIYNDYTF.

Turning to this clone: The DNA ends 3 residues before the CDR3 does, and the rest of the CDR3 is filled in from the germline J gene. This sample includes further DNA sequences coding for the same CDR3. The V gene is TRBV6-2 or TRBV6-3, the J gene TRBJ1-1, with D possibly TRBD1 on 6 matching bases. Germline values: CDR1 MNHEY, CDR2 SVGEGT. The CDR3 has 17 amino acids. The CDR3: CASSLLAGGPVQETAFF. The sequenced part of the CDR3 DNA is TGTGCCAGCAGTCTCCTAGCGGGGGGGCCCGTACAAGAGACA.

In regard to this clone: The junction departs from germline at one end; a sequencing error may be responsible. The read finishes 3 residues shy of the CDR3 end, and the germline J gene is used to complete it. Different DNA sequences within this sample yield the same CDR3. The chain has TRBV6-4 and TRBJ1-3; a possible D gene is TRBD1 (6 bases). The CDR3 spans 17 residues. Germline CDR1 and CDR2: MRHNA and SNTAGT. The CDR3 sequence: CASSDPQGKGVGNTIYF. CDR3 DNA (partial): TGTGCCAGCAGCGACCCCCAGGGGAAAGGCGTTGGAAACACA.

In regard to this clone: The read ends 3 residues before the CDR3 terminus; that terminus is restored from the germline J gene. The chain carries TRBV30 and TRBJ1-6; maybe TRBD1 (5 bases). The CDR3 has 13 amino acids. Germline V gene sequence: CDR1 GTSNPN, CDR2 SVGIG (reference sequence). V gave up 2 bases and J gave up 10 bases, with 12 bases separating them. The sequenced part of the CDR3 DNA is TGTGCCTGGAGTCCGCAGGGCGAATCACCC. As protein: CAWSPQGESP. The full CDR3 is CAWSPQGESPLHF. The entire variable domain, with the rest obtained from reference TRBV30 and TRBJ1-6, is as follows: SQTIHQWPATLVQPVGSPLSLECTVEGTSNPNLYWYRQAAGRGLQLLFYSVGIGQISSEVPQNLSASRPQDRQFILSSKKLLLSDSGFYLCAWSPQGESPLHFGNGTRLTVT.

Comments on this clone: Sequencing ends 3 residues short of the CDR3 end; the germline J gene provides the rest. The rearrangement links TRBV19 to TRBJ2-3; D might be TRBD1 or TRBD2, each matching 5 bases. The germline gives CDR1 LNHDA, CDR2 SQIVND (reference sequence). Trimming pared 2 bases from V and 5 bases from J, leaving 11 bases between. CDR3 length: 14 residues. CDR3 DNA, as far as it was read: TGTGCCAGTAGTATAAGAGGGGCTGGAGATACG. Translating gives CASSIRGAGDT. The full CDR3 protein reads CASSIRGAGDTQYF.